This T cell receptor (beta chain) was profiled in a study of human versus mouse CDR3 diversity and MHC coevolution. Assay: immunoSEQ multiplex PCR; the TCRdb copy retains only in-frame clones and omits some. Among 55,000 to 65,000 clones listed, about 94% were seen once. Naive CD4 T cells were sorted as CD45RO-negative, CD62L-positive. Germline V CDR1 and CDR2: SGHNT, YYREEE (reference sequence). The trim removed 3 bases at V and 3 bases at J, leaving 5 bases unmatched. The CDR3 consists of 15 residues. This sequence was found in a person in their sixties or seventies in good health. The sequencing input was naive CD4+ T cells from blood. Subset denoted: CD45RO-negative CD62L-positive naive CD4 T cells. The chain has TRBV5-4 and TRBJ2-1; 8 bases match TRBD2. Here the CDR3 reads CASSSLAANYNEQFF. The CDR3 coding sequence is TGTGCCAGCAGCTCACTAGCGGCTAACTACAATGAGCAGTTCTTC.